This record concerns one T cell receptor (delta chain) sequence. This record belongs to a study of gamma-delta chains in newborns, infants, children. At the level of the study: Polyclonal expansion of innate γδ T cells after birth follows microbial exposure.

V lost 0 bases, J lost 0 bases, and 23 bases lay in between. This CDR3 contains 22 residues. Germline V gives CDR1 GEAIGNYY, CDR2 EKD. TCRdb reprocessed the reads through CATT. Among 3,000 to 3,500 delta-chain clones listed, under 1.5% were seen once. The rearrangement uses TRDV2 and TRDJ3, with D perhaps TRDD3 (6 bases). Specimen: blood. The sequence derives from a child who was a newborn, infant or young child, either healthy, febrile or measles-vaccinated (not recorded which). The CDR3 loop is CACDTGSHGGRLYSWDTRQMFF. The CDR3 nucleotides are TGTGCCTGTGACACCGGGTCGCACGGGGGGAGACTTTACTCCTGGGACACCCGACAGATGTTTTTC.